The 20 T cell receptor beta chains reported below all come from one sample, sequenced in a study of T-cell reconstitution after alpha-beta-depleted transplantation in children. Unique molecular identifiers were incorporated into the prepared TCRbeta library. TCRdb analysed the PCR reads with MiXCR anew, one entry per CDR3 protein. The sample contains roughly 790,000 distinct CDR3 sequences, less than 20% of which appear only once. Material: PBMCs, mostly from graft donor cells, obtained 360 days after TCRalphabeta/CD19-depleted stem cell transplant. The receptor source for this set is a male patient between 10 and 17 years old who had a stem cell transplant for acute lymphoblastic leukemia, so the T cells may come from the graft donor.

The chain is built from TRBV5-1 and TRBJ2-2; the D is unclear. The CDR3 runs to 17 residues. The germline V gene encodes CDR1 SGHRS and CDR2 YFSETQ. Trimming shortened V by 4 bases and J by 0 bases, and 16 bases separated the two germline ends. The CDR3 loop is CASSRDQGPPNTGELFF. DNA for the CDR3: TGCGCCAGCAGCCGCGATCAAGGCCCACCGAACACCGGGGAGCTGTTTTTT.

The chain is built from TRBV11-1 and TRBJ2-7, with a possible D match to TRBD1 (5 bases). The germline V gene has CDR1 SGHAT and CDR2 FQDESV (reference sequence). Deletions cut 1 base from V and 1 base from J, with 26 bases between. This CDR3 comprises 20 residues. The CDR3 bases are TGTGCCAGCAGCTTAGTCTCGGTGGTGTCGGACATTGATATTTCCTACGAGCAGTACTTC. This translates into CASSLVSVVSDIDISYEQYF.

J is TRBJ1-4 and V is TRBV7-6; 7 positions match TRBD1. The J segment lost 8 bases and the V segment lost 4 bases, leaving 10 bases of the junction unmatched. The CDR3 contains 15 residues. Germline lookup yields CDR1 SGHVS and CDR2 FNYEAQ. The CDR3 is CASSSYRGDLEKLFF. DNA of the CDR3: TGTGCCAGCAGCTCATACAGGGGCGATTTAGAAAAACTGTTTTTT.

The chain uses TRBV4-2 and TRBJ2-3; 10 bases are a match to TRBD1. The V segment lost 1 base and the J segment 5 bases; nucleotides outside the gene matches: 6. Germline V gene sequence: CDR1 LGHNA, CDR2 YNFKEQ. CDR3 length equals 16 residues. CDR3 amino acids: CASSQVSGQGKDTQYF. The CDR3 nucleotides are TGTGCCAGCAGCCAAGTTTCGGGACAGGGGAAAGATACGCAGTATTTT.

This clonotype was found a few times. CDR3 sequence reads: CANSRGHRGGYTF. CDR3 nucleotide sequence: TGTGCCAACTCCCGAGGCCACAGGGGTGGCTACACCTTC. The rearrangement joins TRBV12-3 or TRBV12-4 to TRBJ1-2; TRBD1 matches 7 bases. This CDR3 has 13 residues. Losses at the gene ends were 10 bases for V and 7 bases for J; bases not matched to a gene: 12.

Only a few counts were recorded for this clonotype. The chain combines TRBV5-6 with TRBJ2-5; D is ambiguous. Germline CDR1 and CDR2: SGHDT and YYEEEE. CDR3 size: 14 residues. V lost 1 base and J lost 1, with 8 bases in between. CDR3 sequence (DNA): TGTGCCAGCAGCTTGCTCAGTTCCCAAGAGACCCAGTACTTC. Encoded protein: CASSLLSSQETQYF. Variable domain in full (rest from reference TRBV5-6 and TRBJ2-5): DAGVTQSPTHLIKTRGQQVTLRCSPKSGHDTVSWYQQALGQGPQFIFQYYEEEERQRGNFPDRFSGHQFPNYSSELNVNALLLGDSALYLCASSLLSSQETQYFGPGTRLLVL.

This chain links TRBV7-6 with TRBJ2-3, with 7 bases lining up with TRBD1. Germline lookup yields CDR1 SGHVS and CDR2 FNYEAQ. The CDR3 is made up of 17 amino acids. The V segment lost 2 bases and the J segment 0 bases; nucleotides outside the gene matches: 8. This CDR3 reads CASSLMGQTSSTDTQYF. The DNA of the CDR3 is TGTGCCAGCAGCTTAATGGGACAGACCTCTAGCACAGATACGCAGTATTTT.

This clonotype was found many times. CDR3 region: CATSRGRGAQYF. The CDR3 nucleotides read TGTGCCACCAGCAGAGGAAGGGGGGCCCAGTACTTC. V is TRBV15 and J is TRBJ2-5, with D possibly being TRBD1 or TRBD2 (6 bases each). The CDR3 runs to 12 residues. CDR1 and CDR2 from the germline V gene are LNHNV and YYDKDF (reference sequence). V shed 1 base and J shed 9 bases, with 9 bases lying between them.

V usage is TRBV12-3 or TRBV12-4 and J usage is TRBJ2-7, with unresolved D. V lost 7 bases and J 4 bases, leaving 14 bases between the germline ends. This CDR3 region has 13 residues. The CDR3, as DNA: TGTGCCAGCACTTCGACGAGCCTGTACGAGCAGTACTTC. Its protein product is CASTSTSLYEQYF.

This clonotype has only a few counts. The gene calls are TRBV7-6 and TRBJ1-1, with D possibly being TRBD1 (6 bases). The V end was cut by 0 bases, the J end by 5 bases, with 13 bases between. Germline V gene lookup returns CDR1 SGHVS and CDR2 FNYEAQ. There are 15 residues in the CDR3. CDR3 DNA sequence: TGTGCCAGCAGCTTAGCGGGGGGCGGGGGTACTGAAGCTTTCTTT. This translates into CASSLAGGGGTEAFF.

The chain combines TRBV6-6 with TRBJ2-1, with unresolved D. The CDR3 runs to 13 residues. CDR1 is MNHNY, CDR2 SVGAGI, per germline (reference sequence). Trimming removed 2 bases from V and 6 bases from J, with 8 bases in between. In DNA form, the CDR3 reads TGTGCCAGCAGTTACGGCTACGGCAATGAGCAGTTCTTC. Its translation: CASSYGYGNEQFF.

The sample holds a few counts of this clonotype. The chain links TRBV12-3 or TRBV12-4 to TRBJ2-1; D possibly corresponds to TRBD1 (5 bases). The V and J ends lost 3 bases and 4 bases respectively, with 13 bases between them. The CDR3 covers 15 residues. The CDR3 protein is CASSFPGRPYNEQFF. CDR3 bases: TGTGCCAGCAGTTTTCCAGGGCGGCCTTACAATGAGCAGTTCTTC.

The chain couples TRBV12-3 or TRBV12-4 to TRBJ2-3; TRBD2 agrees at 13 bases. The CDR3 runs to 19 residues. Trimming at V came to 1 base and at J to 1 base, leaving 8 bases not matched to a gene. The CDR3 here is CASSLGLGLAGVRTDTQYF. The CDR3, as DNA: TGTGCCAGCAGTTTAGGTCTTGGACTAGCGGGAGTCCGCACAGATACGCAGTATTTT.

This clonotype was recorded many times. The V and J genes are TRBV20-1 and TRBJ2-1; D gene uncertain. Germline V gives CDR1 DFQATT, CDR2 SNEGSKA (reference sequence). V was cut by 3 bases and J by 1 base, with 7 bases left in between. The CDR3 is made up of 13 amino acids. CDR3 in DNA: TGCAGTGCTAGGATTGGGTCCTACAATGAGCAGTTCTTC. This codes for CSARIGSYNEQFF.

This sequence joins TRBV2 and TRBJ1-1, with 7 bases that match TRBD1. CDR1 is SNHLY, CDR2 FYNNEI, per germline. The CDR3 sequence is 14 residues long. The J segment lost 5 bases and the V segment lost 6 bases, leaving 9 bases of the junction unmatched. The CDR3 reads CASRLDRKRTEAFF. Written as DNA, the CDR3 is TGTGCCAGCAGATTGGACAGGAAGAGAACTGAAGCTTTCTTT.

This clonotype was seen more than once but under ten times. The rearrangement links TRBV5-1 to TRBJ1-2; 7 positions match TRBD1. Germline V gives CDR1 SGHRS, CDR2 YFSETQ. The CDR3 has 16 amino acids. The V gene end was trimmed by 0 bases and the J gene end by 2 bases; junction bases not matched to a gene: 7. The DNA of the CDR3 is TGCGCCAGCAGCTTGGTGGGACCGGGACAGAACTATGGCTACACCTTC. Residues: CASSLVGPGQNYGYTF.

This sequence joins TRBV5-1 and TRBJ2-2, with D possibly matching TRBD2 (6 bases). Germline values: CDR1 SGHRS, CDR2 YFSETQ. Trimming removed 6 bases at V and 4 bases at J, with 19 bases between. The CDR3 consists of 16 residues. CDR3 DNA: TGCGCCAGCACCGAGACTCTAGGAGGGGTCACCGGGGAGCTGTTTTTT. Translating gives CASTETLGGVTGELFF.

The genes are TRBV27 and TRBJ2-7; 8 bases are a match to TRBD2. The CDR3 sequence is 13 residues long. Unmatched junction bases numbered 0, after V lost 5 bases and J lost 0 bases. CDR1 and CDR2 from the germline V gene are MNHEY and SMNVEV (reference sequence). In DNA form, the CDR3 reads TGTGCCAGCAGTCGGGAGGGCTCCTACGAGCAGTACTTC. Protein: CASSREGSYEQYF.

This chain connects TRBV29-1 to TRBJ2-1; a possible D gene is TRBD2 (6 bases). The CDR3 length is 15 residues. With 1 base removed from V and 3 bases from J, the gap between germline ends came to 13 bases. Germline CDR1 is SQVTM and CDR2 is ANQGSEA. The CDR3 nucleotides are TGCAGCGTTGAAGGGGAAGGAGCGGGCTACAATGAGCAGTTCTTC. Protein sequence: CSVEGEGAGYNEQFF.

The table lists this clonotype with many counts. The chain is built from TRBV29-1 and TRBJ2-3; D gene ambiguous. Germline CDR1 SQVTM, CDR2 ANQGSEA. CDR3 length: 12 residues. Trimming stripped 7 bases from V and 4 bases from J, with 12 bases between. CDR3 bases: TGCAGCGGTGCCCCCGGCCCAGATACGCAGTATTTT. Protein: CSGAPGPDTQYF.